The 22 T cell receptor beta chains in this list originate from one sample, sequenced in a study of T cell responses to AZD1222 COVID-19 vaccine. The method was immunoSEQ multiplex PCR; TCRdb's version includes in-frame clones alone and lacks a portion of them. The sample yields around 99,000 clones, around 92% seen once. Source: peripheral blood, taken 28 days after the second AZD1222 dose. These receptors all stem from an adult who received the AZD1222 COVID-19 vaccine.

The chain has TRBV7-8 and TRBJ1-1; 11 bases agree with TRBD1. Germline CDR1 and CDR2: SGHVS and FQNEAQ. Trimming cost V 4 bases and J 3 bases; bases outside gene matches: 7. This CDR3 has 16 amino acids. This CDR3 is CASSYGQGARDTEAFF. CDR3 bases: TGTGCCAGCAGCTACGGACAGGGGGCACGGGACACTGAAGCTTTCTTT.

The chain joins TRBV30 to TRBJ2-7, with D possibly being TRBD1 (6 bases). CDR3 length: 12 residues. Germline CDR1 reads GTSNPN; CDR2 reads SVGIG (reference sequence). The V gene lost 8 bases and the J gene lost 1 base, with 12 bases spanning the gap. The CDR3 protein is CAGNRESYEQYF. The CDR3 coding sequence is TGTGCCGGAAACAGGGAATCCTACGAGCAGTACTTC.

J is TRBJ2-1 and V is TRBV2; D not certain. Trimming took 4 bases from V and 4 from J, leaving 2 bases between them. Germline V CDR1 and CDR2: SNHLY, FYNNEI. CDR3 length: 11 residues. CDR3 protein: CASSGYNEQFF. The CDR3, as DNA: TGTGCCAGCAGTGGTTACAATGAGCAGTTCTTC.

The chain recombines TRBV5-1 with TRBJ1-4; D unresolved. Trimming stripped 0 bases from V and 4 bases from J, with 13 bases between. The CDR3 covers 16 residues. Germline loops: CDR1 SGHRS, CDR2 YFSETQ. The CDR3 region is CASSLVNVGSNEKLFF. DNA of the CDR3: TGCGCCAGCAGCTTGGTTAACGTAGGGAGTAATGAAAAACTGTTTTTT.

CDR3 coding DNA: TGTGCCAGTACCACTACCCACCGACTAGCTAGGGCCGGGGAGCTGTTTTTT. Its translation: CASTTTHRLARAGELFF. The J gene is TRBJ2-2, the V gene TRBV19, with 7 bases identical to TRBD2. With 7 bases clipped from V and 6 bases from J, the junction kept 17 bases outside the gene matches. The CDR3 covers 17 residues. Germline V gene sequence: CDR1 LNHDA, CDR2 SQIVND (reference sequence). Full variable domain (missing parts from reference TRBV19 and TRBJ2-2): DGGITQSPKYLFRKEGQNVTLSCEQNLNHDAMYWYRQDPGQGLRLIYYSQIVNDFQKGDIAEGYSVSREKKESFPLTVTSAQKNPTAFYLCASTTTHRLARAGELFFGEGSRLTVL.

The sample holds a few counts of this clone. J is TRBJ2-1 and V is TRBV19; 8 bases are a match to TRBD2. CDR3 size: 14 residues. The J segment lost 7 bases and the V segment lost 2 bases, leaving 4 bases of the junction unmatched. The germline V gene has CDR1 LNHDA and CDR2 SQIVND (reference sequence). The CDR3 sequence: CASSIRLAGNEQFF. DNA for the CDR3: TGTGCCAGTAGTATAAGGCTAGCGGGTAATGAGCAGTTCTTC.

V is TRBV27 and J is TRBJ1-5, with D perhaps TRBD1 (5 bases). Germline V gene lookup returns CDR1 MNHEY and CDR2 SMNVEV (reference sequence). This CDR3 is 15 amino acids long. The V end lost 5 bases, the J end lost 0 bases, and 11 bases lay between the germline ends. CDR3 sequence reads: CASSPQGYSNQPQHF. The CDR3, as DNA: TGTGCCAGCAGTCCTCAGGGTTATAGCAATCAGCCCCAGCATTTT.

The J gene is TRBJ1-1, the V gene TRBV20-1, with D unresolved. The CDR3 covers 10 residues. Trimming pared 0 bases from V and 4 bases from J, leaving 0 bases between. Germline assignment: CDR1 DFQATT and CDR2 SNEGSKA (reference sequence). The CDR3 here is CSARDTEAFF. CDR3 in DNA: TGCAGTGCTAGAGACACTGAAGCTTTCTTT.

The chain is built from TRBV6-5 and TRBJ2-2; D gene uncertain. The CDR3 has 12 amino acids. The V end was cut by 8 bases, the J end by 6 bases, with 10 bases between. In germline, CDR1 is MNHEY, CDR2 SVGAGI. The DNA for the CDR3 is TGTGCCAGCGCCTTTTGGGCCGGGGAGCTGTTTTTT. Protein sequence: CASAFWAGELFF.

The chain carries TRBV4-3 and TRBJ2-7; no clear D. There are 13 residues in the CDR3. Germline lookup yields CDR1 LGHNA and CDR2 YSLEER. The V end was cut by 2 bases, the J end by 2 bases, with 7 bases between. The CDR3 is CASSQILAYEQYF. The CDR3, as DNA: TGCGCCAGCAGCCAAATCTTGGCCTACGAGCAGTACTTC.

This clone was observed a few times. The J gene is TRBJ1-1, the V gene TRBV6-5; TRBD1 might be the D (5 bases). This CDR3 is built from 12 residues. V was cut by 3 bases and J by 5 bases, with 7 bases left in between. In germline, CDR1 is MNHEY, CDR2 SVGAGI. CDR3 bases: TGTGCCAGCAGTTATGGGGGAACTGAAGCTTTCTTT. This codes for CASSYGGTEAFF.

V usage is TRBV29-1 and J usage is TRBJ2-1; a weak D match, TRBD1 (6 bases). Germline lookup yields CDR1 SQVTM and CDR2 ANQGSEA. Trimming removed 5 bases at V and 8 bases at J, with 28 bases between. This CDR3 contains 17 residues. The chain's CDR3 is CSVLVMAGERIRDEQFF. As DNA, the CDR3 is TGCAGCGTTTTGGTAATGGCAGGGGAGAGGATTCGGGATGAGCAGTTCTTC.

V gene TRBV10-3 combines with J gene TRBJ2-2; tentatively, D is TRBD1 (6 bases). Between the trimmed V and J ends, which lost 6 bases and 0 bases, there was a span of 11 bases. From germline, CDR1 is ENHRY and CDR2 SYGVKD. CDR3 length: 15 amino acids. The CDR3 sequence: CAISPGTTNTGELFF. For the CDR3, the DNA is TGTGCCATCAGCCCCGGGACAACGAACACCGGGGAGCTGTTTTTT.

This chain connects TRBV6-5 to TRBJ1-2; possibly TRBD1 for D (6 bases). The ends were cut back, 5 bases at V and 8 bases at J, with 15 bases in the middle. Germline CDR1 and CDR2: MNHEY and SVGAGI. The CDR3 runs to 13 residues. As DNA, the CDR3 is TGTGCCAGCAGTCATAACAGGGATGTGGGCTACACCTTC. Translating it yields CASSHNRDVGYTF.

The chain links TRBV19 to TRBJ2-2; 7 nucleotides agree with TRBD1. Germline assignment: CDR1 LNHDA and CDR2 SQIVND (reference sequence). J was trimmed by 0 bases and V by 2 bases; bases with no gene match: 9. The CDR3 runs to 18 residues. The CDR3 loop reads CASSIHPTGTANTGELFF. CDR3 DNA sequence: TGTGCCAGTAGTATACATCCAACCGGGACAGCGAACACCGGGGAGCTGTTTTTT.

This clone showed up just a few times. This chain joins TRBV6-2 or TRBV6-3 and TRBJ2-1, with 13 bases that match TRBD2. Germline values: CDR1 MNHEY, CDR2 SVGEGT. Losses at the gene ends were 5 bases for V and 5 bases for J; bases not matched to a gene: 3. This CDR3 contains 15 residues. The chain's CDR3 is CASSRLAGGHNEQFF. The CDR3, as DNA: TGTGCCAGCAGTCGACTAGCGGGAGGTCACAATGAGCAGTTCTTC.

The chain is built from TRBV6-4 and TRBJ2-5; D is ambiguous. The V gene's germline CDR1 is MRHNA and CDR2 SNTAGT. There are 13 residues in the CDR3. V was clipped by 3 bases and J by 5 bases, with 10 bases between them. The CDR3 spells CASSEQDGETQYF. CDR3 DNA: TGTGCCAGCAGTGAGCAGGATGGGGAGACCCAGTACTTC.

V and J are TRBV27 and TRBJ2-5; D unclear. The germline V and J ends were trimmed by 6 bases and 5 bases, with 16 bases remaining between them. The V gene's germline CDR1 is MNHEY and CDR2 SMNVEV (reference sequence). The CDR3 runs to 14 residues. CDR3 bases: TGTGCCAGCAGCTCCCACGGCCCTCTGGAGACCCAGTACTTC. Its protein product is CASSSHGPLETQYF.

This clone has more than one count but fewer than ten. The chain is built from TRBV7-4 and TRBJ2-7, with 12 nucleotides matching TRBD1. The trim removed 8 bases at V and 5 bases at J, leaving 10 bases unmatched. Germline CDR1 and CDR2: SGHVT and SQSDAQ. The CDR3 is 15 amino acids. Here the CDR3 reads CASGSGTGGVNEQYF. The CDR3, as DNA: TGTGCCAGCGGATCCGGGACAGGGGGCGTGAACGAGCAGTACTTC.

In this sample, this clone turned up once. V gene TRBV6-2 or TRBV6-3 combines with J gene TRBJ1-1, with a weak D call TRBD1 (6 bases). Germline loops: CDR1 MNHEY, CDR2 SVGEGT. The CDR3 extends over 14 amino acids. V was cut by 5 bases and J by 6 bases, with 16 bases left in between. CDR3 sequence reads: CASSRDKASPEAFF. Written as DNA, the CDR3 is TGTGCCAGCAGTCGGGACAAGGCAAGCCCTGAAGCTTTCTTT.

This chain joins TRBV4-1 and TRBJ1-5; tentatively, D is TRBD1 (5 bases). CDR1 MGHRA and CDR2 YSYEKL come from the germline V gene. This CDR3 contains 14 residues. Trimming took 1 base from V and 9 from J, leaving 13 bases between them. The CDR3 spells CASSQGQRRVPQHF. In DNA, the CDR3 is TGCGCCAGCAGCCAAGGACAGCGGAGAGTGCCCCAGCATTTT.

V usage is TRBV9 and J usage is TRBJ2-7; D not resolved. Trimming took 0 bases from V and 2 from J, leaving 12 bases between them. The CDR3 has 15 amino acids. Germline CDR1 reads SGDLS; CDR2 reads YYNGEE. Here the CDR3 DNA reads TGTGCCAGCAGCGTAGAGGGTGCAGGAACCTACGAGCAGTACTTC. Translating it yields CASSVEGAGTYEQYF.